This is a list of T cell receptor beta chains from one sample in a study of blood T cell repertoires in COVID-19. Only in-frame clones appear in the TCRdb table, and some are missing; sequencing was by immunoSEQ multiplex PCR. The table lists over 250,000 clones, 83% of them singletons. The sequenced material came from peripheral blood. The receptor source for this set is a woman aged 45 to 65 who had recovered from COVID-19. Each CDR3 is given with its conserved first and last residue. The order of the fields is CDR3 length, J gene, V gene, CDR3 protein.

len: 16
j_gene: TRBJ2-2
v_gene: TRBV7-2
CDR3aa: CASSLAFAGASGELFF

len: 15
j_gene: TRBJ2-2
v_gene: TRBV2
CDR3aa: CASSEGGRSTGELFF

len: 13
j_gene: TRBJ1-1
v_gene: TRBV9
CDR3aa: CASSLTGSGEAFF

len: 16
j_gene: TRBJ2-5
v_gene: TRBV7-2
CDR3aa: CASSLSLAGKGETQYF

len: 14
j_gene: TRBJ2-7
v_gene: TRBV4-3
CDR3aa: CASSQDRFAYEQYF

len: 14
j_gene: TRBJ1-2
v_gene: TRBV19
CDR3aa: CASTKDRGLYGYTF

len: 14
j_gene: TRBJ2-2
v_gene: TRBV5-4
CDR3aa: CASSAREHTGELFF

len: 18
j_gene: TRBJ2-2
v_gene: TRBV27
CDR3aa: CASSRGTEPAIDTGELFF

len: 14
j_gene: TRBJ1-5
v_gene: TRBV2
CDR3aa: CASRGLQGRQPQHF

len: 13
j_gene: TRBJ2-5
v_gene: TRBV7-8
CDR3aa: CASSYNRGETQYF

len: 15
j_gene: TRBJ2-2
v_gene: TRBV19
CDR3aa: CASTPFGGGTGELFF

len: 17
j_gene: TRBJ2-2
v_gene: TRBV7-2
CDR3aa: CASSLRDRVWDTGELFF

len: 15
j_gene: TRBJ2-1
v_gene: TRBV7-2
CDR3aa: CASSLEAGGYNEQFF